This entry lists 21 T cell receptor beta chains sequenced from one sample in a study of blood T cells in healthy people across ages. The second PCR ran roughly 6 to 11 cycles with a sample-barcoded 5' primer and J-beta primers. TCRdb used MiXCR to reprocess the 5' RACE reads, holding one entry per CDR3 protein. The top ten clones hold roughly a fifth of a sample with some 750,000 distinct CDR3 sequences, 20% to 25% of them seen once. Sequenced input: blood. These receptors came from a man between 65 and 85 years old in good health.

This clonotype appeared many times. The chain combines TRBV29-1 with TRBJ1-2, with 7 nucleotides matching TRBD1. The CDR3 length is 16 residues. V trimming: 3 bases; J trimming: 0 bases; junction bases outside the gene matches: 10. CDR1 SQVTM and CDR2 ANQGSEA come from the germline V gene. The CDR3 here is CSVDWGQTKTNYGYTF. In DNA form, the CDR3 reads TGCAGCGTTGATTGGGGACAGACCAAGACTAACTATGGCTACACCTTC.

This clonotype has more than one count but fewer than ten. The genes are TRBV28 and TRBJ1-5; D gene ambiguous. Germline V CDR1 and CDR2: MDHEN, SYDVKM. Trimming pared 7 bases from V and 5 bases from J, leaving 15 bases between. The CDR3 sequence is 14 residues long. The CDR3 DNA reads TGTGCCAGCACCCCCTCCTTGGTGGATCAGCCCCAGCATTTT. Protein product: CASTPSLVDQPQHF.

The rearrangement joins TRBV6-5 to TRBJ2-1; 9 nucleotides line up with TRBD2. The ends lost 2 bases at V and 7 bases at J; junction bases unmatched: 6. The germline V gene has CDR1 MNHEY and CDR2 SVGAGI. The CDR3 covers 15 residues. DNA of the CDR3: TGTGCCAGCAGTTACCGGGCGGGGGGGCCGAATGAGCAGTTCTTC. Protein sequence: CASSYRAGGPNEQFF.

This clonotype was seen a few times. The chain's CDR3 is CSARDLRADNEQFF. The CDR3 DNA reads TGCAGTGCTAGAGATCTGAGGGCCGACAATGAGCAGTTCTTC. The rearrangement links TRBV20-1 to TRBJ2-1; a possible D gene is TRBD2 (5 bases). V shed 0 bases and J shed 5 bases, with 11 bases lying between them. Germline V gene sequence: CDR1 DFQATT, CDR2 SNEGSKA (reference sequence). This CDR3 is 14 amino acids long.

This clonotype was observed a few times. The chain is built from TRBV3-1 and TRBJ2-5; D is unclear. The end of the DNA aligns better with TRBJ2-1, so the J call may be wrong. CDR3 size: 13 residues. Germline V gives CDR1 LGHDT, CDR2 YNNKEL (reference sequence). DNA for the CDR3: TGTGCCAGCAGCCGCCTGGCCGGAAGTGAGCAGTTCTTC. Translating it yields CASSRLAGSEQFF.

This clonotype turned up a few times. This chain connects TRBV6-2 or TRBV6-3 to TRBJ2-2; D not resolved. V was cut by 2 bases and J by 5 bases, with 6 bases left in between. In germline, CDR1 is MNHEY, CDR2 SVGEGT. There are 13 residues in the CDR3. The DNA of the CDR3 is TGTGCCAGCAGTTACAAGACGACCGGGGAGCTGTTTTTT. This encodes CASSYKTTGELFF.

This clonotype came up a few times. The rearrangement joins TRBV6-2 or TRBV6-3 to TRBJ2-1; D tentatively fits TRBD1 or TRBD2 (5 bases each). The CDR3 is made up of 14 amino acids. The germline CDR1 and CDR2 sequences are MNHEY and SVGEGT. The germline V and J ends were trimmed by 2 bases and 8 bases, with 13 bases remaining between them. CDR3 DNA: TGTGCCAGCAGTTACACTAGTTGGGGCCATGAGCAGTTCTTC. As protein: CASSYTSWGHEQFF.

Points on this clonotype: A much larger clonotype is one base distant, so this may be a read error. This sequence joins TRBV18 and TRBJ1-1, with D unclear. This CDR3 is built from 12 residues. Per the germline V gene, CDR1 is KGHSH and CDR2 is LQKENI. In nucleotides, the CDR3 is TGTGCCAGCTCACAAATGAACACTGAAACTTTCTTT. Protein: CASSQMNTETFF.

The genes are TRBV24-1 and TRBJ2-3; possibly TRBD2 for D (5 bases). V lost 3 bases and J 8 bases, leaving 11 bases between the germline ends. The CDR3 runs 13 residues. Germline V gives CDR1 KGHDR, CDR2 SFDVKD. The CDR3 is CATSDGLRGTQYF. DNA of the CDR3: TGTGCCACCAGTGATGGACTGCGCGGTACGCAGTATTTT.

The V and J genes are TRBV18 and TRBJ2-1, with 8 bases identical to TRBD2. V dropped 4 bases and J dropped 8; count of bases not matched to a gene: 4. Germline lookup yields CDR1 KGHSH and CDR2 LQKENI. This CDR3 contains 13 residues. CDR3 nucleotide sequence: TGTGCCAGCTCACAGGGACTAGTGTATGAGCAGTTCTTC. Translating gives CASSQGLVYEQFF.

The chain joins TRBV15 to TRBJ1-2, with D tentatively TRBD1 (5 bases). Per the germline V gene, CDR1 is LNHNV and CDR2 is YYDKDF (reference sequence). The CDR3 is 14 amino acids. The germline V and J ends were trimmed by 0 bases and 6 bases, with 11 bases remaining between them. The CDR3 reads CATSRDFGGDGYTF. The DNA for the CDR3 is TGTGCCACCAGCAGAGATTTCGGGGGGGATGGCTACACCTTC.

Only a few counts were recorded for this clonotype. This chain uses TRBV10-3 with TRBJ2-7, with 7 nucleotides matching TRBD2. The J call is uncertain, as TRBJ2-5 better fits the DNA end. The germline V gene encodes CDR1 ENHRY and CDR2 SYGVKD. This CDR3 is built from 14 residues. The CDR3 here is CAISTSKRDETQYF. Written as DNA, the CDR3 is TGTGCCATCAGTACCTCGAAGCGGGATGAGACCCAGTACTTC.

The CDR3 spells CASSAGHSKPSTDTQYF. DNA for the CDR3: TGTGCCAGCAGCGCCGGGCACAGTAAACCCAGCACAGATACGCAGTATTTT. The genes are TRBV5-4 and TRBJ2-3, with D unclear. From germline, CDR1 is SGHNT and CDR2 YYREEE (reference sequence). Trimming pared 4 bases from V and 0 bases from J, leaving 18 bases between. The CDR3 spans 17 residues.

This clonotype was detected a few times. The rearrangement joins TRBV20-1 to TRBJ1-2; tentative D call: TRBD1 (6 bases). This CDR3 contains 13 residues. V was trimmed by 6 bases and J by 4 bases, leaving 15 bases between them. Germline CDR1 DFQATT, CDR2 SNEGSKA (reference sequence). CDR3 coding DNA: TGCAGTGCACACGACGTACAGGGCTATGGCTACACCTTC. Protein product: CSAHDVQGYGYTF.

The rearrangement uses TRBV12-3 or TRBV12-4 and TRBJ2-6; D remains unclear. The CDR3 spans 18 residues. V was trimmed by 3 bases and J by 0 bases, leaving 15 bases between them. In DNA, the CDR3 is TGTGCCAGCAGTTTGCGCAGCCTAAGGAGCTCTGGGGCCAACGTCCTGACTTTC. It specifies CASSLRSLRSSGANVLTF.

This clonotype was seen a handful of times. This chain links TRBV11-3 with TRBJ2-3, with D tentatively TRBD2 (6 bases). The CDR3 is made up of 15 amino acids. Trimming took 3 bases from V and 3 from J, leaving 13 bases between them. The germline gives CDR1 SGHNT, CDR2 YENEEA. The DNA for the CDR3 is TGTGCCAGCAGCTTTTGGCAGCGGGCGACAGATACGCAGTATTTT. This translates into CASSFWQRATDTQYF.

This clonotype was counted between two and nine times. This chain connects TRBV18 to TRBJ2-3, with D hard to call. Deletions cut 3 bases from V and 5 bases from J, with 6 bases between. From germline, CDR1 is KGHSH and CDR2 LQKENI. There are 12 residues in the CDR3. The CDR3 DNA reads as TGTGCCAGCTCACCCTTAATAGATACGCAGTATTTT. Translating it yields CASSPLIDTQYF.

The rearrangement uses TRBV18 and TRBJ1-2; D might be TRBD1 (5 bases). The CDR3 runs to 16 residues. Germline lookup yields CDR1 KGHSH and CDR2 LQKENI. V lost 4 bases and J lost 0, with 15 bases in between. CDR3 coding DNA: TGTGCCAGCTCACTTAGAGGACACCCATCTAACTATGGCTACACCTTC. Translating it yields CASSLRGHPSNYGYTF.

The genes are TRBV7-9 and TRBJ1-1; no reliable D call. Germline assignment: CDR1 SEHNR and CDR2 FQNEAQ (reference sequence). The CDR3 length is 12 residues. Trimming cost V 6 bases and J 0 bases, with 5 bases left between them. CDR3 protein: CASRTMNTEAFF. The CDR3 DNA is TGTGCCAGCAGGACCATGAACACTGAAGCTTTCTTT.

This clonotype showed up just a few times. J is TRBJ2-3 and V is TRBV4-1; D is unresolved. Trimming pared 1 base from V and 2 bases from J, leaving 13 bases between. This CDR3 spans 16 amino acids. Germline CDR1 reads MGHRA; CDR2 reads YSYEKL. The CDR3 loop reads CASSQAAGVTTDTQYF. The CDR3, as DNA: TGCGCCAGCAGCCAAGCGGCAGGAGTTACCACAGATACGCAGTATTTT.

The V call is TRBV6-5, the J call TRBJ2-3; 9 nucleotides agree with TRBD2. CDR1 and CDR2 from the germline V gene are MNHEY and SVGAGI. The trim removed 6 bases at V and 6 bases at J, leaving 10 bases unmatched. The CDR3 extends over 15 amino acids. The CDR3 DNA sequence: TGTGCCAGCAGCTTCTCCCGCGGGAGGGTGGATACGCAGTATTTT. It encodes CASSFSRGRVDTQYF.